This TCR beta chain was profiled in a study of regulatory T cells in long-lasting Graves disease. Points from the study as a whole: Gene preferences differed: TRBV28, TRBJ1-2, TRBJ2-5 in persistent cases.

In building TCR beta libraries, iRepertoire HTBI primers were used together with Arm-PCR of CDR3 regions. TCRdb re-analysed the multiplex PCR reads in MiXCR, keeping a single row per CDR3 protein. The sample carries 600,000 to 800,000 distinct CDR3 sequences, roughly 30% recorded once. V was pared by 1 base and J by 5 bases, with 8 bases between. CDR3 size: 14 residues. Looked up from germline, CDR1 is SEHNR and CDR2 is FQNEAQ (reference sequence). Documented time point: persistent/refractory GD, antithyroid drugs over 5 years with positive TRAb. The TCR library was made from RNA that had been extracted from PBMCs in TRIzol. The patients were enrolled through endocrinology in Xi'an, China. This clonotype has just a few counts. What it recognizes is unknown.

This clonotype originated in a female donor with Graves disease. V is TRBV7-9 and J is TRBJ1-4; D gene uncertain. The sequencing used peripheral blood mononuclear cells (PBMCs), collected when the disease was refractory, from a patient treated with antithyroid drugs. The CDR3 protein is CASSLVGKNEKLFF. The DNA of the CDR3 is TGTGCCAGCAGCTTAGTAGGGAAAAATGAAAAACTGTTTTTT.